This T cell receptor (beta chain) was retrieved from a study of T cells in localized non-small cell lung cancer. The repertoire was sequenced with immunoSEQ multiplex PCR; TCRdb's copy has only in-frame clones and lacks some. The profile shows 41,000 or so clones, around 83% of them singletons. Comments on this clone: Its antigen is unidentified.

The study's findings and limits: The tumor had only one region sequenced, so heterogeneity remains possible. Longer survival (overall) was linked to higher T cell density in blood. There were a median around 59 of the top 100 tumor clones appearing in adjacent lung. Uninvolved adjacent lung showed higher T cell clonality than tumor.

This CDR3 has 16 residues. V shed 1 base and J shed 3 bases, with 12 bases lying between them. Germline-derived CDR1 and CDR2 are SGHTA and FQGNSA. Sequences were derived from peripheral blood, sampled before any cancer treatment. The chain employs TRBV7-2 and TRBJ1-4; D is uncertain. The clonotype originates from a woman aged 18-55 years with stage III lung adenocarcinoma. CDR3 amino acids: CASSLVRFGANEKLFF. CDR3 in DNA: TGTGCCAGCAGCTTAGTAAGATTTGGGGCTAATGAAAAACTGTTTTTT.